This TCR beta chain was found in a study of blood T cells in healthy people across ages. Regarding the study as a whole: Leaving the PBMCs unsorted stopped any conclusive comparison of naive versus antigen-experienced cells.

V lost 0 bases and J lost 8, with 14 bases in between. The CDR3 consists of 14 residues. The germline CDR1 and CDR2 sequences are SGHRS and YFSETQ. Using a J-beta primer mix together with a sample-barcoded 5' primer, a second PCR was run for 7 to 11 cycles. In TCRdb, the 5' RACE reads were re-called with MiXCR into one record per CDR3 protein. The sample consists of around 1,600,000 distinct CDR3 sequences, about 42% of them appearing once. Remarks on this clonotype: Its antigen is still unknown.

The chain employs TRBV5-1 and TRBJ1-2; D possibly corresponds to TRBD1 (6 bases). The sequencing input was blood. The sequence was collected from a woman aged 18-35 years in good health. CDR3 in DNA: TGCGCCAGCAGCTTGGACAGGGTTTTGCGAGGCTACACCTTC. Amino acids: CASSLDRVLRGYTF.